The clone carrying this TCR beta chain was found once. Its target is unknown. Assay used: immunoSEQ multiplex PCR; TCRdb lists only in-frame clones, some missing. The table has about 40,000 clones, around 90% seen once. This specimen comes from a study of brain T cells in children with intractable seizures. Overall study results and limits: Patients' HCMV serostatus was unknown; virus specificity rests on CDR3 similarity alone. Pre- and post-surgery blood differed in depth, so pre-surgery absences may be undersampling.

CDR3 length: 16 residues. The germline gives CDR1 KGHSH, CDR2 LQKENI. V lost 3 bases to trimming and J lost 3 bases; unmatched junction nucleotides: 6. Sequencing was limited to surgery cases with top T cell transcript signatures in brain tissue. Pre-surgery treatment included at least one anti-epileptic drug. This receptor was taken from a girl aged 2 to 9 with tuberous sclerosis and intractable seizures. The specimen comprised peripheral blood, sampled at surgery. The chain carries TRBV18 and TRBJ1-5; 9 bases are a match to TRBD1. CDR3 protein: CASSPVGTGYNQPQHF. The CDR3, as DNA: TGTGCCAGCTCACCCGTGGGGACAGGGTACAATCAGCCCCAGCATTTT.